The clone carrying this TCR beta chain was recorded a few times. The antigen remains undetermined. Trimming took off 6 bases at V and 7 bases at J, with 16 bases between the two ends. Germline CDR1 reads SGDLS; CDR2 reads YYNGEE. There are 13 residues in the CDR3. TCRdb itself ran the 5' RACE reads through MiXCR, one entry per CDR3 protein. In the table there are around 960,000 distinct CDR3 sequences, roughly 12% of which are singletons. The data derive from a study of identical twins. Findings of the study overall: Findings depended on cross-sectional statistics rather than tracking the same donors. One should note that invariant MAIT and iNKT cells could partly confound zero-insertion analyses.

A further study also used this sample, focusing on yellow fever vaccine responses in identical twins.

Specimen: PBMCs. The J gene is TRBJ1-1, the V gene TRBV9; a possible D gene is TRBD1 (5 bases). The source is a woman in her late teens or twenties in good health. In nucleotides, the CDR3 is TGTGCCAGCACCCCCCTGGGGGGGTTTGAAGCTTTCTTT. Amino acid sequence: CASTPLGGFEAFF.